A single sample gave rise to the 25 T cell receptor beta chains below, sequenced in a study of beta chain features in type 1 diabetes. Reverse transcription of all isolated RNA meant that expressed TCRB transcripts were sequenced. Using immunoSEQ multiplex PCR, the repertoire was profiled, and TCRdb retains in-frame clones only, with some absent. The sample carries a few hundred thousand clones, roughly a fifth recorded once. The sequencing sample was made of naive CD4+ T cells from blood. These receptors were collected from a woman aged 18-29 years in good health.

This clone was seen a handful of times. The chain couples TRBV7-2 to TRBJ1-2; TRBD1 matches at 7 bases. Germline V lookup: CDR1 SGHTA, CDR2 FQGNSA. CDR3 length equals 14 residues. V shed 2 bases, J shed 7 bases, and the junction held 7 bases outside the gene matches. The CDR3 region is CASSLLGTVVGYTF. The CDR3 DNA reads as TGTGCCAGCAGCTTACTCGGGACAGTGGTTGGCTACACCTTC.

This clone was found a few times. The V and J genes are TRBV5-1 and TRBJ2-1, with 11 bases aligning to TRBD2. There are 14 residues in the CDR3. From germline, CDR1 is SGHRS and CDR2 YFSETQ. Germline trimming cut 3 bases from V and 6 bases from J; bases unmatched to any gene: 2. CDR3 in DNA: TGCGCCAGCAGCTGGGGGACTAGCGGCAATGAGCAGTTCTTC. It is translated as CASSWGTSGNEQFF.

A few counts support this clone. The rearrangement joins TRBV5-6 to TRBJ1-2; D call uncertain. The CDR3 extends over 15 amino acids. In germline, CDR1 is SGHDT, CDR2 YYEEEE. V lost 4 bases to trimming and J lost 4 bases, with 17 bases between them. Here the CDR3 reads CASSLGPEHLYGYTF. The DNA of the CDR3 is TGTGCCAGCAGCCTTGGCCCGGAGCACCTCTATGGCTACACCTTC.

Written as DNA, the CDR3 is TGTGCCAGCAGCACGAGGACTAGCGGGCGATACAATGAGCAGTTCTTC. It encodes CASSTRTSGRYNEQFF. The chain is built from TRBV11-1 and TRBJ2-1; 11 nucleotides line up with TRBD2. Trimming removed 5 bases from V and 4 bases from J; junction bases left unmatched: 7. Germline-derived CDR1 and CDR2 are SGHAT and FQDESV (reference sequence). The CDR3 has 16 residues. Complete variable domain (other parts from reference TRBV11-1 and TRBJ2-1): EAEVAQSPRYKITEKSQAVAFWCDPISGHATLYWYRQILGQGPELLVQFQDESVVDDSQLPKDRFSAERLKGVDSTLKIQPAELGDSAMYLCASSTRTSGRYNEQFFGPGTRLTVL.

On this clone: This sample includes further DNA sequences coding for the same CDR3. The chain couples TRBV5-1 to TRBJ2-5, with 7 bases identical to TRBD1. The germline V gene has CDR1 SGHRS and CDR2 YFSETQ. V shed 0 bases and J 5 bases; nucleotides not matched to a gene: 4. The CDR3 length is 14 residues. CDR3 coding DNA: TGCGCCAGCAGCTTGGAGGGGGCACGCGAGACCCAGTACTTC. Amino acid sequence: CASSLEGARETQYF.

DNA for the CDR3: TGCGCCAGCAGCTTAGGTCAGGTGAACACCGGGGAGCTGTTTTTT. This translates into CASSLGQVNTGELFF. V gene TRBV5-1 combines with J gene TRBJ2-2, with D hard to call. The germline V and J ends were trimmed by 2 bases and 1 base, with 9 bases remaining between them. The germline gives CDR1 SGHRS, CDR2 YFSETQ. This CDR3 spans 15 amino acids.

The gene calls are TRBV5-1 and TRBJ2-6; 8 bases align to TRBD1. The CDR3 sequence is 17 residues long. Germline V gene lookup returns CDR1 SGHRS and CDR2 YFSETQ. With V trimmed by 1 base and J by 0 bases, 3 bases remained unmatched. CDR3 in amino acids: CASSLTGGSSGANVLTF. DNA for the CDR3: TGCGCCAGCAGCTTGACAGGGGGGAGCTCTGGGGCCAACGTCCTGACTTTC.

The rearrangement uses TRBV27 and TRBJ2-1, with D possibly TRBD1 on 6 matching bases. The germline V gene encodes CDR1 MNHEY and CDR2 SMNVEV (reference sequence). V was clipped by 6 bases and J by 7 bases, with 13 bases between them. The CDR3 runs 13 residues. Here the CDR3 DNA reads TGTGCCAGCAGATTCACCCAGGGGAATGAGCAGTTCTTC. This codes for CASRFTQGNEQFF.

The chain recombines TRBV7-9 with TRBJ2-3; 8 nucleotides match TRBD2. Germline values: CDR1 SEHNR, CDR2 FQNEAQ (reference sequence). V lost 6 bases, J lost 9 bases, and 8 bases stayed unmatched. CDR3 size: 13 residues. CDR3 in amino acids: CASRKAGDGTQYF. DNA for the CDR3: TGTGCCAGCAGGAAAGCGGGGGACGGGACGCAGTATTTT.

This chain links TRBV30 with TRBJ1-2, with D possibly being TRBD1 (6 bases). This CDR3 is built from 14 residues. Germline CDR1 reads GTSNPN; CDR2 reads SVGIG (reference sequence). The V end was cut by 2 bases, the J end by 6 bases, with 16 bases between. CDR3 bases: TGTGCCTGGAGTTCGTTTTGGGACATACATGGCTACACCTTC. This encodes CAWSSFWDIHGYTF.

The rearrangement joins TRBV11-1 to TRBJ2-2; 7 bases are shared with TRBD1. CDR1 and CDR2 (germline): SGHAT, FQDESV (reference sequence). There are 15 residues in the CDR3. The V gene end was trimmed by 6 bases and the J gene end by 0 bases; junction bases not matched to a gene: 4. The CDR3 region is CASRVTGANTGELFF. CDR3 bases: TGTGCCAGCAGGGTCACAGGGGCGAACACCGGGGAGCTGTTTTTT. Full variable domain (rest looked up from reference TRBV11-1 and TRBJ2-2): EAEVAQSPRYKITEKSQAVAFWCDPISGHATLYWYRQILGQGPELLVQFQDESVVDDSQLPKDRFSAERLKGVDSTLKIQPAELGDSAMYLCASRVTGANTGELFFGEGSRLTVL.

The sample holds a few counts of this clone. This chain joins TRBV4-2 and TRBJ1-1, with D possibly TRBD1 on 6 matching bases. V lost 0 bases, J lost 4 bases, and 12 bases lay in between. The CDR3 length is 15 residues. Per the germline V gene, CDR1 is LGHNA and CDR2 is YNFKEQ. The CDR3 nucleotides read TGTGCCAGCAGCCAAGAAACAGGGATGAGCACTGAAGCTTTCTTT. This translates into CASSQETGMSTEAFF.

As to this clone: The same CDR3 is also encoded by other DNA sequences in this sample. This rearrangement joins TRBV30 to TRBJ1-5; possibly TRBD1 for D (6 bases). V gave up 2 bases and J gave up 2 bases, with 10 bases separating them. The V gene's germline CDR1 is GTSNPN and CDR2 SVGIG (reference sequence). CDR3 length equals 14 residues. CDR3 sequence (DNA): TGTGCCTGGAGTCAGGGGCAGGGCAATCAGCCCCAGCATTTT. Its protein is CAWSQGQGNQPQHF.

The table lists this clone with a few counts. This chain links TRBV6-5 with TRBJ1-5, with D tentatively TRBD1 (5 bases). V lost 2 bases and J lost 5, with 10 bases in between. Germline lookup yields CDR1 MNHEY and CDR2 SVGAGI. The CDR3 is 14 residues long. The CDR3 sequence: CASSYRQFHQPQHF. CDR3 in DNA: TGTGCCAGCAGTTACCGACAGTTCCATCAGCCCCAGCATTTT.

The rearrangement links TRBV29-1 to TRBJ2-1; 9 nucleotides match TRBD2. The CDR3 totals 14 residues. J gave up 6 bases and V 6 bases, and 9 bases lay outside the gene matches. Germline V gives CDR1 SQVTM, CDR2 ANQGSEA. This chain's CDR3 is CSVAGTSKSNEQFF. The CDR3 nucleotides read TGCAGCGTGGCCGGGACTAGCAAATCCAATGAGCAGTTCTTC.

The chain has TRBV7-8 and TRBJ2-5, with a tentative D call TRBD2 (6 bases). Trimming left V 2 bases short and J 5 bases short, with 18 bases between. There are 16 residues in the CDR3. Per the germline V gene, CDR1 is SGHVS and CDR2 is FQNEAQ. This chain's CDR3 is CASSLPRLGLGETQYF. In DNA, the CDR3 is TGTGCCAGCAGCTTACCCCGACTAGGCCTAGGGGAGACCCAGTACTTC.

This clone was counted a few times. The chain uses TRBV30 and TRBJ1-1; weak D call: TRBD1 (6 bases). The V end was cut by 5 bases, the J end by 4 bases, with 8 bases between. This CDR3 spans 11 amino acids. Germline V lookup: CDR1 GTSNPN, CDR2 SVGIG (reference sequence). This CDR3 reads CAWLGATEAFF. CDR3 coding DNA: TGTGCCTGGTTGGGGGCCACTGAAGCTTTCTTT.

This clone appeared a few times. V gene TRBV5-1 combines with J gene TRBJ1-3; D ambiguous. The ends were cut back, 4 bases at V and 9 bases at J, with 17 bases in the middle. Germline-derived CDR1 and CDR2 are SGHRS and YFSETQ. The CDR3 is 14 amino acids. CDR3 region: CASSPEGFVGTIYF. CDR3 sequence (DNA): TGCGCCAGCAGCCCGGAGGGTTTTGTGGGCACCATATATTTT.

This clone was seen only a few times. The chain couples TRBV7-9 to TRBJ2-7; 8 bases align to TRBD1. The germline gives CDR1 SEHNR, CDR2 FQNEAQ (reference sequence). The CDR3 covers 13 residues. The V gene end was trimmed by 4 bases and the J gene end by 7 bases; junction bases not matched to a gene: 6. In nucleotides, the CDR3 is TGTGCCAGCAGCTCAGACAGGGGCGGAGAGCAGTACTTC. It encodes CASSSDRGGEQYF.

A few counts support this clone. The CDR3 nucleotides are TGTGCCAGCACCCCCACAGGGGTCAATGAAAAACTGTTTTTT. As protein: CASTPTGVNEKLFF. This sequence joins TRBV7-9 and TRBJ1-4; 7 bases match TRBD1. This CDR3 spans 14 amino acids. Germline CDR1 and CDR2: SEHNR and FQNEAQ (reference sequence). V lost 7 bases, J lost 5 bases, and 7 bases stayed unmatched.

This clone was seen more than once but under ten times. V is TRBV5-1 and J is TRBJ2-2, with 7 bases identical to TRBD1. The germline gives CDR1 SGHRS, CDR2 YFSETQ. The junction had 2 bases not matched to a gene; V was cut back by 3 bases and J by 0 bases. This CDR3 contains 15 residues. CDR3 DNA sequence: TGCGCCAGCAGCTCGGGGACAGCGAACACCGGGGAGCTGTTTTTT. Its translation is CASSSGTANTGELFF.

Only a few counts were recorded for this clone. The rearrangement links TRBV4-1 to TRBJ1-2; a weak D match, TRBD1 (6 bases). In germline, CDR1 is MGHRA, CDR2 YSYEKL. The CDR3 spans 15 residues. V was clipped by 5 bases and J by 4 bases, with 17 bases between them. CDR3 sequence (DNA): TGCGCCAGCAGCGGGGGACAAGGGGGTTTCTATGGCTACACCTTC. It translates to CASSGGQGGFYGYTF.

This clone was observed once. The junction departs from germline at one end; a sequencing error may be responsible. This sequence joins TRBV7-7 and TRBJ2-7; tentatively, D is TRBD1 (5 bases). The germline gives CDR1 SSHAT, CDR2 FNYEAQ (reference sequence). The CDR3 sequence is 13 residues long. DNA for the CDR3: TGTGCTAGCAGCTTAGGAGTCAGGGATCAGCAGTACTTC. Its translation: CASSLGVRDQQYF.

This clone was seen a few times. The chain carries TRBV7-2 and TRBJ1-5; weak D call: TRBD1 (6 bases). Trimming removed 1 base at V and 3 bases at J, with 10 bases between. The CDR3 length is 15 residues. Germline CDR1 is SGHTA and CDR2 is FQGNSA. The CDR3 is CASSLGGRINQPQHF. The CDR3 nucleotides are TGTGCCAGCAGCTTAGGGGGGCGGATCAATCAGCCCCAGCATTTT.

J is TRBJ2-3 and V is TRBV7-9; perhaps TRBD2 as D (6 bases). Germline V gene lookup returns CDR1 SEHNR and CDR2 FQNEAQ (reference sequence). V shed 1 base and J shed 5 bases, with 7 bases lying between them. The CDR3 runs to 13 residues. The CDR3 region is CASSLEEGDTQYF. In nucleotides, the CDR3 is TGTGCCAGCAGCTTAGAGGAGGGAGATACGCAGTATTTT.